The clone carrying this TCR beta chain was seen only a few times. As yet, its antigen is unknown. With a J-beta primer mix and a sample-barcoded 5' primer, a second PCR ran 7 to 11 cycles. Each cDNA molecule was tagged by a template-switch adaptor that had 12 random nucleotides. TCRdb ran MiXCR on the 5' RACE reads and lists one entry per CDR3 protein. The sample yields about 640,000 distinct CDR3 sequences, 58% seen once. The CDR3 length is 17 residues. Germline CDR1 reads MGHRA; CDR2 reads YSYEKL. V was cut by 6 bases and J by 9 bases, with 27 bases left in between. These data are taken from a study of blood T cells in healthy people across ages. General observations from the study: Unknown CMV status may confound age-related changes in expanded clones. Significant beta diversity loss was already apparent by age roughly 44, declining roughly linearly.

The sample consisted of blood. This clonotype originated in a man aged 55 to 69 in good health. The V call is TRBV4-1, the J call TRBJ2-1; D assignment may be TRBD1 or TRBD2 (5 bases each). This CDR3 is CASRPNTSTGKRGEQFF. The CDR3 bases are TGCGCCAGCAGACCTAACACATCGACGGGGAAAAGGGGTGAGCAGTTCTTC.